The TCR beta chain under discussion was sequenced for a study of T cell responses to AZD1222 COVID-19 vaccine (dated by TCRdb to the early 2020s). Looking at the study overall: TCR sequencing was performed for 230 to 250 trial participants, of whom roughly 200 were given two doses of AZD1222 and approximately 25 were given two doses of MenACWY control vaccine. Enrollment into the trials was organized by age into subgroups of 18-55, 56-69 and 70-plus years, and those subgroups contained about 160, 30 and 59 TCR-sequenced participants, respectively. What the authors observed across the whole study: Because no samples from the day 14 peak response were available, repertoires could be characterized only after the peak T cell response. In the small 56-69-year group, the increase in depth fell short of significance, most likely because of low power. Nearly half of unique spike-specific TCRs reportedly recognized epitopes outside regions mutated in the B.1.351 and B.1.1.7 variants. The vaccine-associated CD4 TCRs covered the entire spike protein, and the dominant responses fell in regions 160-218 and 743-854. Conclusions about previously exposed vaccinees were limited because only a handful of AZD1222 recipients were SARS-CoV-2 seropositive at baseline. After two AZD1222 doses, spike-specific TCR breadth and depth were significantly higher than at day 0 and than in MenACWY recipients. Participants were mostly white British, with more females than males. The authors suggested clonal diversity may have been underestimated.

As for this clone: The specificity of this receptor is unknown. Base qualities are not recorded, but no much larger clone differs from it by a single base.

According to the study, the label for this sample's time point signals: about 28 days (+/-7) after the second vaccine dose. AZD1222 recipients with second doses at about 4 weeks or about 12 weeks were pooled, because spike-specific TCR depth and breadth did not differ between schedules. The vaccinee samples were drawn from two UK trials, COV001 and COV002, one of which was a single-blind randomized controlled phase 2/3 trial testing AZD1222 (ChAdOx1 nCoV-19) in healthy adults. For TCRbeta chain sequencing, PBMC samples were collected from trial participants at day 0 and at day 28 after the second dose. The CDR3 regions of human TCRbeta chains were subjected to immunosequencing. Under the source paper's analysis protocol: TCRs in the repertoires were matched against a reference library of SARS-CoV-2-specific TCRs that had been generated with the MIRA antigen-specificity platform. Breadth was defined as the fraction of unique TCRs that were SARS-CoV-2-associated, and depth was defined as the fraction of total T cells that were SARS-CoV-2-associated. Using the MIRA data, every spike-specific TCR was mapped to the spike region that the TCR reacted to and assigned to either a CD4 or a CD8 class. Log10-transformed breadth and depth values were compared by one-way ANOVA with Sidak's multiple comparisons tests. Not all clones reach the TCRdb copy of this immuneACCESS table, which keeps in-frame sequences only. Checked studies attribute under half of the gap to unresolved V genes and leave the rest unexplained. V and J calls and clone size come straight from that table; D and trimming were deduced from the DNA. Counted in this sample were 75,000 to 100,000 clones; roughly 90% of them appeared once. The ten most abundant clones make up roughly 3% of the sample.

CDR1 is given as MGHDK and CDR2 as SYGVNS, both from the germline V gene. The CDR3 spans 13 residues, from the cysteine through the phenylalanine. The CDR3 DNA has 39 bases and is translated from base 1. The junction carries 9 bases between V and J, which are trimmed by 6 bases and 1 base respectively. The chain is assembled from TRBV25-1 and TRBJ1-1; possibly the D gene is TRBD1, per 5 matching bases. The starting material was peripheral blood, obtained 28 days after the second AZD1222 dose. The TCR comes from an adult who received the AZD1222 COVID-19 vaccine. The DNA reads TGTGCCAGCAGATTAACAGGGAACACTGAAGCTTTCTTT. This sequence encodes CASRLTGNTEAFF.